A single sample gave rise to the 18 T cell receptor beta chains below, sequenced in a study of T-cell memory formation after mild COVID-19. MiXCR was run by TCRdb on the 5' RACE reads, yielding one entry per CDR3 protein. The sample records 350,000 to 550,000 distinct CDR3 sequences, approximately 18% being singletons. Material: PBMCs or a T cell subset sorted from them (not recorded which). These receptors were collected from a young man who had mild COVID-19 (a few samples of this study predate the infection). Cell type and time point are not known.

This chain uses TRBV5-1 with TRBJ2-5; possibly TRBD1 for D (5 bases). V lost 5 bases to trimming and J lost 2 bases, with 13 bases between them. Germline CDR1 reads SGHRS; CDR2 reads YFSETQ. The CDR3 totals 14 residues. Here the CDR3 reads CASSYRQGQETQYF. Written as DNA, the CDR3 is TGCGCCAGCAGTTATCGTCAGGGTCAAGAGACCCAGTACTTC.

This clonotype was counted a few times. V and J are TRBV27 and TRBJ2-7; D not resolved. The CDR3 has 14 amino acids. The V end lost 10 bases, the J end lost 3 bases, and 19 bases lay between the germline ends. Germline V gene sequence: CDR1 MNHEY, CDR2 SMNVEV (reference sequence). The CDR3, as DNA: TGTGCCAAACCACTATCCCCGTGGGTCTACGAGCAGTACGTC. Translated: CAKPLSPWVYEQYV.

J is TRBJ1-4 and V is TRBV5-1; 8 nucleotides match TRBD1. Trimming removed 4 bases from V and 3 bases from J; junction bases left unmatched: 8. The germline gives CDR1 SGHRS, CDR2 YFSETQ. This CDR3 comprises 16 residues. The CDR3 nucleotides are TGCGCCAGCAGCCGCCCAGGGGGCTCGTCTAATGAAAAACTGTTTTTT. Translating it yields CASSRPGGSSNEKLFF.

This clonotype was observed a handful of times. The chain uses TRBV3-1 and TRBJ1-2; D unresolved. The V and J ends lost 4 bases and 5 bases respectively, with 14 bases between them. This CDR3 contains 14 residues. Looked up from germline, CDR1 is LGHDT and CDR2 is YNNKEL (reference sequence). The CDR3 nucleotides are TGTGCCAGCAGCCGCCGGACGGCCTCTTATGGCTACACCTTC. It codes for CASSRRTASYGYTF.

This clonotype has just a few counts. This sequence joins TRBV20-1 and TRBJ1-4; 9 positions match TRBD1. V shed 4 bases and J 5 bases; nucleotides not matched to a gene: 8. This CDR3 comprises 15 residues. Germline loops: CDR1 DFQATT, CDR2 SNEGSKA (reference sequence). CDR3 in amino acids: CSATHPGTGNEKLFF. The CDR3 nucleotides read TGCAGTGCTACTCATCCCGGGACAGGGAATGAAAAACTGTTTTTT.

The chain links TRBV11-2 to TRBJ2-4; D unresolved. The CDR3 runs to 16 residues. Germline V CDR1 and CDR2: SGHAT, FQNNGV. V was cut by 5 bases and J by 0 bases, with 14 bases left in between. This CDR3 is CASSPLRRLAKNIQYF. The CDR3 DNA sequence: TGTGCCAGCAGCCCCCTCCGGCGGCTAGCCAAAAACATTCAGTACTTC.

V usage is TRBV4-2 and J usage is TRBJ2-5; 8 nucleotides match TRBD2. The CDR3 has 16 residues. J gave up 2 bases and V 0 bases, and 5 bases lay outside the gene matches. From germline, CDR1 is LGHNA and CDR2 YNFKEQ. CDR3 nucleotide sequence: TGTGCCAGCAGCCAAGATACCCGGGGGGGGCAAGAGACCCAGTACTTC. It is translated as CASSQDTRGGQETQYF.

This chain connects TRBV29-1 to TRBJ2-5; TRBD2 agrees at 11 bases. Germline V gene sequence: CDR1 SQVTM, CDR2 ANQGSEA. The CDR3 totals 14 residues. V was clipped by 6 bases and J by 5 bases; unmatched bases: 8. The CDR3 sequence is CSVNLAGGLETQYF. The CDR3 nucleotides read TGCAGCGTCAACCTAGCGGGGGGCTTGGAGACCCAGTACTTC. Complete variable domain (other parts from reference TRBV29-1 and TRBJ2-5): SAVISQKPSRDICQRGTSLTIQCQVDSQVTMMFWYRQQPGQSLTLIATANQGSEATYESGFVIDKFPISRPNLTFSTLTVSNMSPEDSSIYLCSVNLAGGLETQYFGPGTRLLVL.

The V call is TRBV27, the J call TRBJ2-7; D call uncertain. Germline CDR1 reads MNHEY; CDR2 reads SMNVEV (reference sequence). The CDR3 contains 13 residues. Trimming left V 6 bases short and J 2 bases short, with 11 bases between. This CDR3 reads CASSARYPYEQYV. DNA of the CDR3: TGTGCCAGCAGCGCCAGATATCCCTACGAGCAGTACGTC.

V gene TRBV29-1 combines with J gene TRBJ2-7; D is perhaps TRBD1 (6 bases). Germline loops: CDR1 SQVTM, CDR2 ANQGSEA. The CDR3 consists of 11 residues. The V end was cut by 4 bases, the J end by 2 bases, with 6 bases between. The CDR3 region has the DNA TGCAGCGTTGGGGACACCTACGAGCAGTACGTC. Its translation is CSVGDTYEQYV.

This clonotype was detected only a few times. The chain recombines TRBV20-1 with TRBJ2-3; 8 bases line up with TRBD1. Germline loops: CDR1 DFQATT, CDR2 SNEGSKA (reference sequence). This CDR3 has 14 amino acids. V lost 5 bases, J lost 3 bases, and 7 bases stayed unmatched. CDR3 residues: CSARTGGNTDTQYF. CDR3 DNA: TGCAGTGCTCGCACAGGGGGGAATACAGATACGCAGTATTTT.

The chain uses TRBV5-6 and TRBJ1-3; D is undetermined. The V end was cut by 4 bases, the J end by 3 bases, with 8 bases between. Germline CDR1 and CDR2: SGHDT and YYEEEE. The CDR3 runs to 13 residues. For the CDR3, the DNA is TGTGCCAGCAGCCGGGGAGTTGGAAACACCATATATTTT. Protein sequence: CASSRGVGNTIYF.

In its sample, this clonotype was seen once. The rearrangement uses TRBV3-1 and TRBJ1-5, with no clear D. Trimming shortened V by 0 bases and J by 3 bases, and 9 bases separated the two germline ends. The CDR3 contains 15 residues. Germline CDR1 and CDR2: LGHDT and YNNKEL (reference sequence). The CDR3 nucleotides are TGTGCCAGCAGCCAAGATGTCGGCTCCAATCAGCCCCAGCATTTT. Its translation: CASSQDVGSNQPQHF.

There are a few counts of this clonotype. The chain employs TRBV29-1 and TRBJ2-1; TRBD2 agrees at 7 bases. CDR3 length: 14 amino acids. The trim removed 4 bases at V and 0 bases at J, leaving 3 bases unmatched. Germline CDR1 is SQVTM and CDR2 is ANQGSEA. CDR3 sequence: CSVVLAASYNEQFF. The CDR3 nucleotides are TGCAGCGTTGTGCTAGCGGCCTCCTACAATGAGCAGTTCTTC.

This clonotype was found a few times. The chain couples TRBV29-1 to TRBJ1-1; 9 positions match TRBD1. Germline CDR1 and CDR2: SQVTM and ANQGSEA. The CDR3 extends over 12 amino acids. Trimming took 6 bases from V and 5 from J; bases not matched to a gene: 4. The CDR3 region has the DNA TGCAGCGTCCGGGGACAGGGTACTGAAGCTTTCTTT. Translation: CSVRGQGTEAFF.

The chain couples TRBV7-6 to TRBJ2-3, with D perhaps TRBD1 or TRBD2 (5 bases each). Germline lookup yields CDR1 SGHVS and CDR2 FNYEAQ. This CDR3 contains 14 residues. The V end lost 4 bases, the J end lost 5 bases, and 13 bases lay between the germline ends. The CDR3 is CASSWTLAGDTQYF. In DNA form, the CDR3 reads TGTGCCAGCAGCTGGACACTCGCGGGAGATACGCAGTATTTT.

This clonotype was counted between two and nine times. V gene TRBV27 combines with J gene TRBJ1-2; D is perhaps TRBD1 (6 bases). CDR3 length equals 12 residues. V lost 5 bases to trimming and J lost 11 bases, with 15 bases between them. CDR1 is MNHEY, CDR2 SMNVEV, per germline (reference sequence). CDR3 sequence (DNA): TGTGCCAGCAGTCCCCAGGGGTTTGGTTACACCTTC. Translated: CASSPQGFGYTF.

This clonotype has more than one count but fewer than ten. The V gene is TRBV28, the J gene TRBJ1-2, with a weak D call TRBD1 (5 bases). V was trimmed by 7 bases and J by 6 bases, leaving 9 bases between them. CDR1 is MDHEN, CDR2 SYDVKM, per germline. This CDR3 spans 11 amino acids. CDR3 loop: CASTGADGYTF. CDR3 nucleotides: TGTGCCAGCACTGGGGCGGATGGCTACACCTTC.